This T cell receptor beta chain was sequenced for a study of cytomegalovirus exposure and HLA in healthy donors (dated by TCRdb to the late 2010s). Background on the whole study: According to an earlier analysis of a few hundred of the donors, roughly 180 million T cells yielded 117 million unique TCR beta sequences and about 300 Gb of sequence data. Roughly 5 DR-DQ haplotypes were handled as single units for association and clustering, since linkage in the cohort was strong. The aim of the study was to test whether cataloging public T cell receptors could identify signatures of past pathogen exposure. In addition to the first cohort of hundreds of subjects, a separate validation cohort of 120 different subjects was used. An earlier analysis of roughly 580 of the donors used high-throughput TCR beta sequencing to judge whether each TCR beta V gene segment behaved as functional or pseudogenic. The number of donors typed differed by locus, with about 629-630 for A, B, C, DRB1 and DQB1, around 520 for DQA1, some 570 for DPA1, and some 440 for DPB1. Among almost 400 genotyped donors of the cohort, an average of 235,054 unique TCR beta nucleotide sequences were sequenced per donor, about a sixth of them non-productive. All discovery cohort repertoires had been generated on a single sequencing platform. Of the approximately 400 genotyped donors, around 81% fell in the genetic ancestry cluster associated with self-reported Caucasian donors. Genome-wide SNP genotypes for about 55% of the roughly 670 donors were used in a later genetic analysis, which treated that subset as a discovery cohort. Class I and class II HLA loci were covered by the typing at four-digit resolution. The T cell repertoires of 700 or so subjects were profiled by immunosequencing and related to cytomegalovirus serostatus. To study patterns of TCR occurrence, a later analysis re-analyzed previously published TCR beta repertoires from hundreds of donors and added high-resolution HLA genotyping. Rather than drawing on any new phenotypic data, the later analysis identified candidate immune exposures from TCR beta sequences and the way those sequences occurred across donors. To predict cytomegalovirus infection status, the study combined high-throughput TCR immunosequencing, statistical association of individual TCRs with disease status, and machine learning. Alongside the repertoire data, information on donor age, sex, ethnicity and CMV serostatus was compiled. An early release covering roughly 600 HLA-typed donors comprised about 300 gigabases of sequencing data and 85 million to 100 million unique TCR sequences.

What the study reported, not specific to this receptor: According to a later analysis, parvovirus B19, influenza, CMV and Epstein-Barr virus appeared linked to several top co-occurrence clusters. The classifier was reported to diagnose cytomegalovirus status with high specificity and sensitivity in both the original and validation cohorts. Sequencing depth was assumed to be roughly uniform across donors in the presence/absence analyses, though that assumption may not hold. HLA typing was unavailable for some donors at each locus, so association tests used only the typed subset. In an earlier analysis of under 600 of the donors, most TCR beta V segments were observed in productive rearrangements about 87% or about 30% of the time, broadly matching IMGT annotations. Because the 87-base-pair reads could not distinguish some IMGT-functional V segments, including TRBV6-2 and TRBV6-3, those segments were excluded. A later genetic analysis reported fewer N-insertions in productive TCRs among donors in an Asian-associated ancestry cluster than the roughly 670-donor mean. A further reported finding was that TCR beta sequences accurately predicted the HLA-A and HLA-B alleles for most subjects in the first cohort. At a false discovery rate of 0.05, a later analysis linked under 20,000 TCR beta sequences to specific HLA alleles. In a later analysis, HLA-associated TCR beta chains were found to be more clonally expanded and to have lower generation probabilities than equally common non-associated chains. In vitro tests confirmed that three of the cytomegalovirus-associated TCR beta chains recognize cytomegalovirus antigens. In a later analysis, TCR association rates were found to vary across HLA loci, with the most associated TCRs seen for DRB1 alleles and the fewest for HLA-C alleles. This cohort had only TCR beta chains sequenced, and the lack of alpha or paired-chain data limited which features could be detected. In a later analysis, most CMV-associated TCR beta chains were found to appear HLA-restricted, with HLA associations seemingly driven largely by CMV exposure. CMV serostatus was the only immune exposure information available for the cohort. The study listed 150 to 200 TCR beta chains as associated with cytomegalovirus. Correlated functional status among segregating V segments might reflect linkage disequilibrium, but an unknown experimental factor could not be ruled out. Across donors, most TCR sequences were observed very rarely, whereas some public TCRs were present in many individuals. Assigning TCR associations to individual alleles was difficult when HLA alleles, especially DR and DQ, strongly co-occurred. A group of highly shared sequence variants was considered likely to be a technical artifact of the sequencing pipeline. It was suggested by the authors that the approach could potentially be generalized to other disease states and immunological phenotypes. V-gene and J-gene trimming of TCR beta chains was associated with a missense DCLRE1C variant in a later genetic analysis, and the association was replicated in an independent cohort. Because counts were too low, 15 to 20 rarely observed V segments, including chromosome 9 orphons, were excluded from the earlier analysis of 587 of the donors.

The cohort comprised fewer than 700 healthy bone marrow donors. Cohort members were all nominally healthy when sampled, although unrecorded immune exposures were likely present. The donor tested CMV seronegative, placing the donor among the 352 seronegative members of the cohort. Each donor provided a peripheral blood sample, and peripheral blood mononuclear cells were used for TCR beta sequencing. The Qiagen DNeasy Blood Extraction Kit was used to extract genomic DNA from the blood cell samples. The germline V gene specifies SGHVS as CDR1 and FQNEAQ as CDR2. Its CDR3 holds 16 amino acids, cysteine through phenylalanine. Only the CDR3 DNA is retained, 48 bases long and in frame from the first base. Trimming at the junction amounts to 4 bases on V and 0 bases on J, and the germline ends lie 15 bases apart. Concerning this clone itself: Its antigen is not yet known. Base qualities were left out, and no much larger clone turns up one base away.

Library preparation was by the immunoSEQ multiplex PCR assay. The multiplex PCR relied on a mix of 60 forward primers for TCR Vbeta segments and 13 reverse primers for TCR Jbeta segments. The CDR3 region of rearranged TCR beta genes was amplified from genomic DNA with a multiplex PCR assay. The amplified TCR beta libraries were sequenced on the Illumina HiSeq System as 87-base-pair reads. In the paper's pipeline: A later analysis tallied around 80 million unique TCR beta chains across the 700 or so repertoires, and some 10 million of those chains were shared by two or more donors. Raw reads were error-corrected and collapsed into unique sequences by a nearest-neighbor algorithm in which closely related sequences were merged to remove PCR and sequencing errors. CDR3 sequences were aligned to IMGT reference sequences to assign V, D and J gene segments. For a sequence to be retained, at least a six-nucleotide match to both a V gene segment and a J gene segment was required. Rearrangements were called productive when the CDR3 lacked stop codons and stayed in frame with V and J; all others were non-productive. Following IMGT convention, CDR3 was defined as the stretch from the second conserved V-encoded cysteine up to the conserved J-encoded phenylalanine. Sequences without an unambiguous match to a single V gene segment were excluded from the earlier analysis of several hundred of the donors. In an earlier analysis of approximately 590 of the donors, a V segment was called functional when productive rearrangements were above 56.7%, and segregating when the standard deviation between donors exceeded 5%. A statistical classification framework was built to diagnose cytomegalovirus status from the catalog of TCR beta chain sequences. In a later analysis, TCR nucleotide sequences were compared against IMGT/GENE-DB human TR gene sequences so that V and J genes could be assigned. The TCRdist pipeline was used in a later analysis to assign CDR3 sequences and most-parsimonious VDJ recombination scenarios. A later analysis defined each TCR beta chain by its CDR3 amino acid sequence plus V-gene family, and excluded reads lacking a unique V-gene family. To address suspected cross-contamination and a sequencing artifact, a later analysis removed 592 highly shared, low-generation-probability nucleotide sequences. A later analysis calculated a clonal expansion index for each public chain from normalized within-repertoire ranks of inferred template counts. A later analysis computed generation probabilities with a VDJ recombination model fitted to out-of-frame rearrangements, and checked the results against IGoR. In a later analysis, hypergeometric tests were used to score TCR-TCR, TCR-HLA and TCR-CMV co-occurrence, with a repertoire-size bias correction applied to TCR pairs. A later analysis estimated false discovery rates by permuting HLA or CMV assignments 20 times. A later analysis grouped co-occurring TCRs with DBSCAN, adding TCRdist sequence similarity when clustering within HLA-allele-positive subsets. For co-occurrence clustering, repertoires with fewer than 30,000 or more than 120,000 public chains were excluded, along with 4 to 6 repertoires with anomalous nucleotide sharing. TCRdb re-hosts the immuneACCESS table, in-frame sequences only. Its copies lack some clones; in the studies checked, an unresolved V gene accounts for under half of them, and the cause for the rest is not known. V, J and clone size derive from that table, while D and trimming were established from the DNA sequence. This sample lists 220,000 or so clones; about 70% were detected once. The top ten hold less than 2% of the sample.

The sample consisted of PBMCs. The chain is made from TRBV7-8 and TRBJ1-1, with TRBD1 perhaps the D gene, on 5 matching bases. This clonotype was obtained from a woman in her twenties or thirties in good health and CMV-seronegative. In nucleotides, the sequence is TGTGCCAGCAGCTCCCAATCCTGGACATTGAACACTGAAGCTTTCTTT. Translated, it reads CASSSQSWTLNTEAFF.